Following are 21 T cell receptor beta chains from one sample sequenced in a study of blood T cells in healthy people across ages. Next came a second PCR, run for roughly 7 to 12 cycles, which used a sample-barcoded 5' primer along with a J-beta primer mix. TCRdb fed the 5' RACE reads into MiXCR, producing one record per CDR3 protein. The repertoire holds some 1.7 million distinct CDR3 sequences, with roughly 27% as singletons. The sample consisted of blood. All receptors derive from a woman in her 30s in good health.

There are many counts of this clonotype. Here the CDR3 DNA reads TGTGCCAGCAGTTTTCGGGTTTTGGACAGTTTCCAAGAGACCCAGTACTTC. Translated: CASSFRVLDSFQETQYF. This chain links TRBV12-3 or TRBV12-4 with TRBJ2-5, with D perhaps TRBD1 (6 bases). Trimming took 3 bases from V and 1 from J, leaving 18 bases between them. The CDR3 runs 17 residues.

The rearrangement uses TRBV12-3 or TRBV12-4 and TRBJ1-2; D is possibly TRBD1 (6 bases). Trimming took 7 bases from V and 4 from J, leaving 19 bases between them. The CDR3 is made up of 15 amino acids. The CDR3 protein is CASTRGRGAGYGYTF. The CDR3 DNA reads TGTGCCAGCACCCGAGGACGGGGGGCCGGCTATGGCTACACCTTC.

The rearrangement joins TRBV15 to TRBJ2-1, with 11 bases lining up with TRBD2. V trimming: 6 bases; J trimming: 11 bases; junction bases outside the gene matches: 9. CDR3 size: 14 residues. Germline CDR1 is LNHNV and CDR2 is YYDKDF (reference sequence). In nucleotides, the CDR3 is TGTGCCACCAGGGAAAGACTAGCGGGAACAAAGCAGTTCTTC. It translates to CATRERLAGTKQFF.

V and J are TRBV7-2 and TRBJ2-7; 8 bases line up with TRBD2. CDR1 SGHTA and CDR2 FQGNSA come from the germline V gene. The CDR3 is 15 amino acids. With V trimmed by 3 bases and J by 5 bases, 9 bases remained unmatched. The CDR3 coding sequence is TGTGCCAGCAGCTTTCCCGTTAGCGGGACCGACGAGCAGTACTTC. Its protein is CASSFPVSGTDEQYF.

In this sample, this clonotype turned up a few times. The chain employs TRBV7-2 and TRBJ2-1; no reliable D call. Trimming took off 1 base at V and 9 bases at J, with 7 bases between the two ends. The V gene's germline CDR1 is SGHTA and CDR2 FQGNSA. The CDR3 has 12 residues. CDR3 amino acids: CASSLGLSEQFF. CDR3 in DNA: TGTGCCAGCAGCTTAGGTCTCAGTGAGCAGTTCTTC.

This sequence joins TRBV6-1 and TRBJ2-7; 8 positions agree with TRBD2. V was pared by 9 bases and J by 2 bases, with 18 bases of the junction left unmatched. The CDR3 spans 17 residues. Germline V gene sequence: CDR1 MNHNS, CDR2 SASEGT. CDR3: CASSTRTSPFETYEQYF. CDR3 DNA sequence: TGTGCCAGTAGTACCCGGACTAGCCCCTTTGAAACCTACGAGCAGTACTTC.

A word on this clonotype: A junction end diverges from the germline sequence, so it may reflect a read error. The chain carries TRBV10-3 and TRBJ1-2; no definite D call. The germline V gene has CDR1 ENHRY and CDR2 SYGVKD. This CDR3 region has 15 residues. The CDR3 is CAISDTRTLNYGHTF. DNA for the CDR3: TGTGCCATCAGTGATACTCGTACCCTTAACTATGGCCACACCTTC.

CDR3 nucleotide sequence: TGTGCCAGCAGTTTAAACGGCAGGGGAGAGACCCAGTACTTC. It is translated as CASSLNGRGETQYF. The V gene is TRBV27, the J gene TRBJ2-5; perhaps TRBD1 as D (6 bases). V was pared by 2 bases and J by 4 bases, with 11 bases between. The CDR3 spans 14 residues. From germline, CDR1 is MNHEY and CDR2 SMNVEV (reference sequence).

There are a few counts of this clonotype. The V gene is TRBV6-5, the J gene TRBJ2-7; 7 nucleotides match TRBD2. With V trimmed by 7 bases and J by 0 bases, 9 bases remained unmatched. The CDR3 is 15 residues long. CDR1 is MNHEY, CDR2 SVGAGI, per germline. The CDR3, as DNA: TGTGCCAGCACTACCCGGGGCGGGGGCTCCTACGAGCAGTACTTC. It is translated as CASTTRGGGSYEQYF.

This clonotype was seen only a few times. The rearrangement uses TRBV12-3 or TRBV12-4 and TRBJ1-5; TRBD1 matches 7 bases. This CDR3 is built from 16 residues. Losses at the gene ends were 2 bases for V and 3 bases for J; bases not matched to a gene: 7. DNA for the CDR3: TGTGCCAGCAGTTTACTGGCCAGGGGGACCAATCAGCCCCAGCATTTT. This sequence encodes CASSLLARGTNQPQHF.

V is TRBV5-5 and J is TRBJ2-5, with D perhaps matching TRBD2 (7 bases). Trimming stripped 4 bases from V and 5 bases from J, with 15 bases between. CDR1 and CDR2 from the germline V gene are SGHKS and YYEKEE (reference sequence). This CDR3 has 14 residues. Written as DNA, the CDR3 is TGTGCCAGCAGCGTGGGGGGGGCATGGGAGACCCAGTACTTC. Protein sequence: CASSVGGAWETQYF.

This clonotype appeared a few times. The chain employs TRBV9 and TRBJ1-2; a weak D match, TRBD1 (5 bases). V dropped 0 bases and J dropped 8 bases, with 20 bases sitting between them. Per the germline V gene, CDR1 is SGDLS and CDR2 is YYNGEE. CDR3 length: 16 amino acids. DNA for the CDR3: TGTGCCAGCAGCGTAGGGCCATCTCGGGGGACGGGCGGCTACACCTTC. Translating gives CASSVGPSRGTGGYTF.

Here the CDR3 reads CSVRTLSDTEAFF. In nucleotides, the CDR3 is TGCAGCGTCCGGACTCTCTCGGACACTGAAGCTTTCTTT. The genes are TRBV29-1 and TRBJ1-1, with unresolved D. CDR1 is SQVTM, CDR2 ANQGSEA, per germline. V gave up 6 bases and J gave up 3 bases, with 14 bases separating them. The CDR3 spans 13 residues.

As for this clonotype: A much larger clone differs by one base, so this may be a read error. V usage is TRBV5-5 and J usage is TRBJ2-3, with D perhaps matching TRBD1 or TRBD2 (6 bases each). CDR3 length equals 14 residues. Germline-derived CDR1 and CDR2 are SGHKS and YYEKEE (reference sequence). The CDR3 spells CAGSFGGTTDTQYF. CDR3 nucleotides: TGTGCCGGCAGCTTCGGGGGCACTACAGATACGCAGTATTTT.

In its sample, this clonotype was seen many times. V and J are TRBV20-1 and TRBJ1-2; no firm D call. The germline V gene has CDR1 DFQATT and CDR2 SNEGSKA (reference sequence). Trimming cost V 3 bases and J 3 bases, with 14 bases left between them. The CDR3 extends over 14 amino acids. CDR3 sequence: CSASSTEIYYGYTF. In DNA, the CDR3 is TGCAGTGCTAGCTCGACGGAAATATACTATGGCTACACCTTC.

This clonotype was found once. The chain combines TRBV20-1 with TRBJ2-1; 7 bases are a match to TRBD1. The DNA matches TRBJ2-7 better at its end, which makes the J call doubtful. The CDR3 length is 14 residues. Germline values: CDR1 DFQATT, CDR2 SNEGSKA (reference sequence). CDR3 protein: CSANRRQGNNEQYF. The DNA for the CDR3 is TGCAGTGCTAACAGAAGACAGGGAAACAATGAGCAGTACTTC.

The chain uses TRBV12-3 or TRBV12-4 and TRBJ2-3; 8 nucleotides agree with TRBD1. Trimming cost V 3 bases and J 4 bases; bases outside gene matches: 6. CDR3 length: 15 amino acids. CDR3 protein: CASSFRQGSPDTQYF. CDR3 nucleotide sequence: TGTGCCAGCAGTTTCAGACAGGGGTCCCCAGATACGCAGTATTTT.

Concerning this clonotype itself: Given a much more abundant clone one base away, this may be a read error. The chain links TRBV28 to TRBJ2-7, with 11 bases matching TRBD1. V lost 7 bases, J lost 5 bases, and 10 bases stayed unmatched. CDR1 MDHEN and CDR2 SYDVKM come from the germline V gene. This CDR3 is built from 15 residues. CDR3 sequence reads: CASTVDGTGGNEQYF. CDR3 DNA: TGTGCCAGCACCGTTGATGGGACAGGGGGTAACGAGCAGTACTTC.

Only a few counts were recorded for this clonotype. V is TRBV29-1 and J is TRBJ2-1, with D perhaps TRBD2 (6 bases). The V and J ends lost 7 bases and 9 bases respectively, with 13 bases between them. The CDR3 runs 11 residues. Germline loops: CDR1 SQVTM, CDR2 ANQGSEA. The CDR3 loop reads CSARRGSEQFF. As DNA, the CDR3 is TGCAGCGCACGGAGGGGTAGTGAGCAGTTCTTC.

J is TRBJ2-1 and V is TRBV12-3 or TRBV12-4; D ambiguous. V was clipped by 6 bases and J by 1 base, with 10 bases between them. The CDR3 loop spans 14 amino acids. The CDR3 protein is CASSRQESYNEQFF. CDR3 DNA sequence: TGTGCCAGCAGCCGTCAGGAATCCTACAATGAGCAGTTCTTC.

This clonotype appeared many times. The chain combines TRBV20-1 with TRBJ1-2; D may be TRBD1 (5 bases). The CDR3 loop spans 12 amino acids. Trimming removed 5 bases at V and 4 bases at J, with 11 bases between. Germline assignment: CDR1 DFQATT and CDR2 SNEGSKA (reference sequence). The CDR3 coding sequence is TGCAGTGCTCTCAGGGAAGCCTATGGCTACACCTTC. The encoded protein is CSALREAYGYTF.